The rows below give T cell receptor beta chains drawn from one sample of a study of CD8 T cells in Susac syndrome. TCRdb re-called the immunoSEQ multiplex PCR reads through MiXCR, storing one row per CDR3 protein. The table lists fewer than 200,000 distinct CDR3 sequences, 93% of them singletons. Sequencing was done on a sample of CD4+ T cells from PBMCs. The receptors originated from a human donor in good health. The CDR3 runs from the conserved cysteine through the conserved F or W. A D gene is named only where the DNA matches it firmly. Only part of the rows carry a size: once, few, many, or a class if the clone is expanded.

v_gene	abundance	j_gene	d_gene	CDR3aa	CDR3nt
TRBV7-2	NA	TRBJ2-7	TRBD1	CASSFRPISGTGQGEQYF	TGTGCCAGCAGTTTTCGCCCCATTTCCGGGACAGGGCAAGGCGAGCAGTACTTC
TRBV5-4	once	TRBJ2-3	TRBD2	CASSSPLASGGRDTQYF	TGTGCCAGCAGCTCCCCGTTGGCTAGCGGGGGGAGAGATACGCAGTATTTT
TRBV5-4	NA	TRBJ1-5	TRBD1	CASSQGGDQPQHF	TGTGCCAGCAGCCAGGGGGGCGATCAGCCCCAGCATTTT
TRBV9	NA	TRBJ2-7	NA	CASSVVGGQQYF	TGTGCCAGCAGCGTAGTCGGGGGCCAGCAGTACTTC
TRBV9	NA	TRBJ2-2	NA	CASSATHGGELFF	TGTGCCAGCAGCGCGACACACGGCGGGGAGCTGTTTTTT
TRBV20-1	NA	TRBJ2-6	NA	CSAPSRLYSGANVLTF	TGCAGTGCTCCGTCCAGACTGTACTCTGGGGCCAACGTCCTGACTTTC
TRBV28	NA	TRBJ2-3	TRBD1	CASSRLDREGDTQYF	TGTGCCAGCAGTCGCCTCGACAGGGAAGGGGATACGCAGTATTTT
TRBV3-1	NA	TRBJ2-5	TRBD2	CASSQLAGGGTQYF	TGTGCCAGCAGCCAACTAGCGGGGGGAGGGACCCAGTACTTC
TRBV7-9	NA	TRBJ2-5	NA	CASSLAPRGTLYQETQYF	TGTGCCAGCAGCTTAGCGCCCAGGGGCACCCTGTACCAAGAGACCCAGTACTTC
TRBV2	NA	TRBJ1-3	NA	CASSEGDGGNTIYF	TGTGCCAGCAGTGAAGGGGATGGCGGAAACACCATATATTTT